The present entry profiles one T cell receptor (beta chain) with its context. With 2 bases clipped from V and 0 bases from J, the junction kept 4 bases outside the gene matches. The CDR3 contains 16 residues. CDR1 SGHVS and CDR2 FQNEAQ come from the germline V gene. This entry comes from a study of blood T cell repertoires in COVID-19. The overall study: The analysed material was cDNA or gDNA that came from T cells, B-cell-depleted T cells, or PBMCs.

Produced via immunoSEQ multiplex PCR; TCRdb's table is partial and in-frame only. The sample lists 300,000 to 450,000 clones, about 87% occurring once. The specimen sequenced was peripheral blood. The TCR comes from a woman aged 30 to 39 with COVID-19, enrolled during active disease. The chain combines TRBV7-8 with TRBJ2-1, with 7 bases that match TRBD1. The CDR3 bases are TGTGCCAGCAGCTTATTAAGGGACAGCTCCTACAATGAGCAGTTCTTC. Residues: CASSLLRDSSYNEQFF.